This T cell receptor (beta chain) was recovered during a study of blood T cell repertoires in COVID-19. Background on the study: Sites in the United States, Italy and Spain provided acute and convalescent COVID-19 samples. Sources were T cells, B-cell-depleted T cells, or PBMCs; the material itself was cDNA or gDNA.

Measured with immunoSEQ multiplex PCR; TCRdb has only the in-frame clones, and not every one. The data contain under 120,000 clones, roughly 85% of them singletons. V lost 4 bases, J lost 1 base, and 12 bases lay in between. The CDR3 extends over 16 amino acids. J is TRBJ2-6 and V is TRBV5-3; D possibly corresponds to TRBD1 (5 bases). TRBV5-3 is flagged as an ORF with uncertain function. This receptor was obtained from a human donor in a cohort sampled during active COVID-19. Sequenced input: peripheral blood. The DNA for the CDR3 is TGTGCCAGAAGCCACCCCCAGGGTTCTGGGGCCAACGTCCTGACTTTC. Its protein is CARSHPQGSGANVLTF.